The 28 T cell receptor beta chains given below trace back to one sample, sequenced in a study of blood T cell repertoires in COVID-19. TCRdb's table, derived via immunoSEQ multiplex PCR, lists solely in-frame clones and lacks some. The repertoire has hundreds of thousands of clones, 92% of them found once; the top ten carry approximately 0.77%. Material for sequencing was peripheral blood. The receptors were gathered from a man aged 55 to 70 with COVID-19, enrolled during active disease.

J is TRBJ2-3 and V is TRBV25-1; 10 bases agree with TRBD2. The CDR3 spans 15 residues. V was clipped by 4 bases and J by 7 bases; unmatched bases: 8. Germline CDR1 is MGHDK and CDR2 is SYGVNS. The CDR3 sequence is CASSGSGRWGNTQYF. The CDR3 nucleotides read TGTGCCAGCAGTGGTAGCGGGAGGTGGGGCAATACGCAGTATTTT.

As DNA, the CDR3 is TGTGCCAGCAGCGTAGGCGGGGGGGGCCCAGATACGCAGTATTTT. It specifies CASSVGGGGPDTQYF. The chain uses TRBV9 and TRBJ2-3; 9 bases are shared with TRBD2. The length of the CDR3 is 15 residues. In germline, CDR1 is SGDLS, CDR2 YYNGEE. Trimming took 0 bases from V and 4 from J; bases not matched to a gene: 3.

The V gene is TRBV28, the J gene TRBJ1-2; perhaps TRBD1 as D (6 bases). V was clipped by 7 bases and J by 5 bases, with 26 bases between them. CDR3 length: 17 amino acids. Germline V lookup: CDR1 MDHEN, CDR2 SYDVKM. CDR3 sequence (DNA): TGTGCCAGCATTCCAGGGGCCTACCTAAGGGGAATATATGGCTACACCTTC. It specifies CASIPGAYLRGIYGYTF.

This chain joins TRBV5-1 and TRBJ1-1, with TRBD1 as a possible D gene (6 bases). V lost 8 bases to trimming and J lost 0 bases, with 17 bases between them. The CDR3 consists of 15 residues. Germline CDR1 and CDR2: SGHRS and YFSETQ. CDR3: CASSNRDTLNTEAFF. The CDR3 DNA is TGCGCCAGTAGCAATCGGGACACCTTGAACACTGAAGCTTTCTTT.

The chain joins TRBV10-3 to TRBJ2-7; TRBD2 matches at 13 bases. Germline V gene sequence: CDR1 ENHRY, CDR2 SYGVKD. V lost 10 bases to trimming and J lost 1 base; unmatched junction nucleotides: 4. CDR3 length equals 14 residues. CDR3 sequence reads: CATQLAGGSYEQYF. In DNA, the CDR3 is TGTGCCACCCAACTAGCGGGGGGGTCCTACGAGCAGTACTTC.

The CDR3 spells CASSDDGFRGDEQYF. The CDR3 region has the DNA TGTGCCAGCAGTGATGATGGGTTCAGGGGTGACGAGCAGTACTTC. The rearrangement links TRBV7-8 to TRBJ2-7; TRBD1 is a possible D gene (6 bases). V shed 6 bases and J shed 5 bases, with 20 bases lying between them. The germline CDR1 and CDR2 sequences are SGHVS and FQNEAQ. CDR3 length equals 15 residues.

The chain combines TRBV28 with TRBJ1-5; D ambiguous. The V gene lost 2 bases and the J gene lost 1 base, with 12 bases spanning the gap. This CDR3 has 16 residues. Per the germline V gene, CDR1 is MDHEN and CDR2 is SYDVKM. In DNA form, the CDR3 reads TGTGCCAGCAGTTTACAGGCCTTCGTGAGCAATCAGCCCCAGCATTTT. Encoded protein: CASSLQAFVSNQPQHF.

The chain has TRBV5-8 and TRBJ2-3; no clear D. Germline assignment: CDR1 SGHTS and CDR2 YDEGEE. With 4 bases removed from V and 1 base from J, the gap between germline ends came to 16 bases. This CDR3 is built from 16 residues. CDR3 sequence: CASSQDLTRGTDTQYF. CDR3 in DNA: TGTGCCAGCAGCCAAGACTTGACCCGGGGCACAGATACGCAGTATTTT.

V is TRBV3-1 (or the pseudogene TRBV3-2) and J is TRBJ1-5; 7 bases agree with TRBD1. V dropped 4 bases and J dropped 0; count of bases not matched to a gene: 0. This CDR3 contains 14 residues. Germline CDR1 reads LGHDT; CDR2 reads YNNKEL (reference sequence). The CDR3 is CASSRDSSNQPQHF. CDR3 sequence (DNA): TGTGCCAGCAGCCGGGACAGTAGCAATCAGCCCCAGCATTTT.

The V and J genes are TRBV5-1 and TRBJ2-7; TRBD2 matches at 9 bases. J lost 3 bases, V lost 2 bases, and 6 bases had no gene match. The CDR3 loop spans 15 amino acids. The germline gives CDR1 SGHRS, CDR2 YFSETQ. The CDR3, as DNA: TGCGCCAGCAGCTTTCTAGCGGGACGCAACTACGAGCAGTACTTC. Translation: CASSFLAGRNYEQYF.

V is TRBV15 and J is TRBJ2-1, with D possibly TRBD1 on 6 matching bases. The CDR3 runs 19 residues. Trimming took 0 bases from V and 4 from J, leaving 22 bases between them. Germline assignment: CDR1 LNHNV and CDR2 YYDKDF (reference sequence). The chain's CDR3 is CATSRDPDRTQAGYNEQFF. DNA of the CDR3: TGTGCCACCAGCAGAGATCCTGACAGGACTCAGGCAGGTTACAATGAGCAGTTCTTC.

The chain employs TRBV7-2 and TRBJ1-2; tentatively, D is TRBD1 (6 bases). Trimming took 5 bases from V and 4 from J, leaving 14 bases between them. The CDR3 runs 14 residues. Germline-derived CDR1 and CDR2 are SGHTA and FQGNSA. As DNA, the CDR3 is TGTGCCAGCAGCCCAAGAGGGGGTAGCTATGGCTACACCTTC. This codes for CASSPRGGSYGYTF.

The rearrangement joins TRBV10-2 to TRBJ1-6, with D unclear. Germline V gene data show CDR1 as WSHSY and CDR2 as SAAADI. Trimming cost V 7 bases and J 11 bases, with 27 bases left between them. The CDR3 has 17 residues. The CDR3 DNA reads as TGCGCCAGCAAGAGAACGGCCGAGTCGGCGGAAAGAACACCCCTCCACTTT. Translated: CASKRTAESAERTPLHF.

This chain links TRBV11-3 with TRBJ2-1; TRBD1 agrees at 7 bases. The CDR3 covers 13 residues. Germline-derived CDR1 and CDR2 are SGHNT and YENEEA. Unmatched junction bases numbered 7, after V lost 5 bases and J lost 9 bases. As DNA, the CDR3 is TGTGCCAGCAGCCTCGGGACAGACAGTGAGCAGTTCTTC. Translation: CASSLGTDSEQFF.

The J gene is TRBJ2-7, the V gene TRBV9; 7 bases map to TRBD1. CDR3 length: 13 residues. The J segment lost 5 bases and the V segment lost 2 bases, leaving 4 bases of the junction unmatched. From germline, CDR1 is SGDLS and CDR2 YYNGEE. CDR3 amino acids: CASSVGQPDEQYF. The CDR3 DNA is TGTGCCAGCAGCGTGGGACAGCCAGACGAGCAGTACTTC.

This sequence joins TRBV18 and TRBJ1-6; D gene unclear. Germline loops: CDR1 KGHSH, CDR2 LQKENI. V gave up 5 bases and J gave up 7 bases, with 15 bases separating them. This CDR3 spans 15 amino acids. CDR3 in amino acids: CASSSLDFGNSPLHF. In DNA, the CDR3 is TGTGCCAGCTCATCATTGGACTTTGGAAATTCACCCCTCCACTTT.

The rearrangement links TRBV3-1 (or the pseudogene TRBV3-2) to TRBJ2-7; 10 nucleotides align to TRBD1. CDR1 is LGHDT and CDR2 is YNNKEL in the germline V gene (reference sequence). The J segment lost 3 bases and the V segment lost 4 bases, leaving 9 bases of the junction unmatched. The CDR3 is made up of 16 amino acids. The CDR3 loop is CASSRNPGTGVYEQYF. CDR3 coding DNA: TGTGCCAGCAGCCGTAACCCCGGGACAGGGGTCTACGAGCAGTACTTC.

The CDR3 protein is CASRANTEAFF. Here the CDR3 DNA reads TGCGCCAGCAGGGCGAACACTGAAGCTTTCTTT. The chain carries TRBV5-1 and TRBJ1-1, with unresolved D. CDR1 SGHRS and CDR2 YFSETQ come from the germline V gene. This CDR3 is 11 amino acids long. The V and J ends lost 5 bases and 1 base respectively, with 3 bases between them.

The chain is built from TRBV5-4 and TRBJ2-7, with 9 bases lining up with TRBD1. Germline assignment: CDR1 SGHNT and CDR2 YYREEE (reference sequence). This CDR3 is 13 amino acids long. J gave up 4 bases and V 3 bases, and 2 bases lay outside the gene matches. The CDR3 region is CASSWGTGYEQYF. The CDR3 DNA follows: TGTGCCAGCAGCTGGGGGACAGGGTACGAGCAGTACTTC.

The J gene is TRBJ2-2, the V gene TRBV19, with D perhaps matching TRBD1 (6 bases). The CDR3 extends over 14 amino acids. In germline, CDR1 is LNHDA, CDR2 SQIVND (reference sequence). V lost 5 bases and J lost 5, with 12 bases in between. Here the CDR3 reads CASSLQGGTGELFF. CDR3 bases: TGTGCCAGTAGTTTACAGGGTGGGACCGGGGAGCTGTTTTTT.

DNA for the CDR3: TGCAGCGTTGAAGGGTCGTGGAGTAACACTGAAGCTTTCTTT. As protein: CSVEGSWSNTEAFF. This chain links TRBV29-1 with TRBJ1-1; D gene uncertain. This CDR3 has 14 amino acids. V was pared by 1 base and J by 2 bases, with 11 bases between. Germline CDR1 SQVTM, CDR2 ANQGSEA.

The count of this clone is one. The chain has TRBV2 and TRBJ1-2; no definite D call. From germline, CDR1 is SNHLY and CDR2 FYNNEI. This CDR3 is 14 amino acids long. Trimming removed 7 bases from V and 0 bases from J, with 12 bases in between. The chain's CDR3 is CASIRRLTNYGYTF. The CDR3 DNA sequence: TGTGCCAGCATACGCAGGCTAACTAACTATGGCTACACCTTC.

In regard to this clone: Other DNA sequences in this sample translate to the same CDR3. The chain recombines TRBV29-1 with TRBJ1-5, with 8 bases aligning to TRBD1. The CDR3 consists of 12 residues. Germline V gene lookup returns CDR1 SQVTM and CDR2 ANQGSEA. V lost 6 bases, J lost 2 bases, and 0 bases stayed unmatched. The CDR3 DNA is TGCAGCGTGGGACAGGGCAATCAGCCCCAGCATTTT. Its translation: CSVGQGNQPQHF.

This chain connects TRBV18 to TRBJ2-1, with TRBD1 as a possible D gene (5 bases). Deletions cut 4 bases from V and 0 bases from J, with 10 bases between. The CDR3 contains 15 residues. Germline V gene lookup returns CDR1 KGHSH and CDR2 LQKENI. CDR3 in amino acids: CASSLDTGSYNEQFF. The CDR3 DNA reads as TGTGCCAGCTCACTGGACACCGGCTCCTACAATGAGCAGTTCTTC.

The CDR3 bases are TGTGCCAGCAGCGTAGGAGGCGGGAGGAGCACTGAAGCTTTCTTT. Translating gives CASSVGGGRSTEAFF. V gene TRBV9 combines with J gene TRBJ1-1; no definite D call. V was cut by 0 bases and J by 4 bases, with 13 bases left in between. The CDR3 extends over 15 amino acids. Germline V gene sequence: CDR1 SGDLS, CDR2 YYNGEE. Using reference TRBV9 and TRBJ1-1 for the parts outside the CDR3, the full variable domain is DSGVTQTPKHLITATGQRVTLRCSPRSGDLSVYWYQQSLDQGLQFLIQYYNGEERAKGNILERFSAQQFPDLHSELNLSSLELGDSALYFCASSVGGGRSTEAFFGQGTRLTVV.

The chain carries TRBV7-8 and TRBJ2-7, with D possibly being TRBD1 (6 bases). Germline lookup yields CDR1 SGHVS and CDR2 FQNEAQ. The CDR3 consists of 14 residues. Between the trimmed V and J ends, which lost 5 bases and 3 bases, there was a span of 14 bases. The CDR3 reads CASSPTTGFYEQYF. The CDR3 coding sequence is TGTGCCAGCAGCCCAACAACAGGGTTCTACGAGCAGTACTTC.

The V call is TRBV5-1, the J call TRBJ2-7; the D is unclear. The V end was cut by 7 bases, the J end by 2 bases, with 16 bases between. CDR3 size: 14 residues. Germline V gene lookup returns CDR1 SGHRS and CDR2 YFSETQ. CDR3 protein: CASAFEADPYEQYF. For the CDR3, the DNA is TGCGCCAGCGCCTTTGAGGCAGATCCCTACGAGCAGTACTTC.

The chain recombines TRBV25-1 with TRBJ2-2; D call uncertain. The ends were cut back, 1 base at V and 4 bases at J, with 10 bases in the middle. Germline CDR1 reads MGHDK; CDR2 reads SYGVNS. CDR3 length equals 15 residues. The CDR3 nucleotides read TGTGCCAGCAGTGAATCCGGTTTCGCCACCGGGGAGCTGTTTTTT. Its translation: CASSESGFATGELFF.